The clone carrying this TCR beta chain has more than one count but fewer than ten. Its antigen is unknown. The data were taken from a study of cytomegalovirus exposure and HLA in healthy donors. Study-level points and caveats: The study flagged roughly 150 TCR beta chains as cytomegalovirus-associated. Earlier findings revealed that most TCR beta V segments proved productive either about 87% or about 30% of the time. Analysis performed later found over 15,000 TCR beta sequences associated with HLA alleles at 0.05 false discovery rate.

Both 60 Vbeta primers and 13 Jbeta primers went into the PCR. Using immunoSEQ multiplex PCR, the repertoire was profiled, and TCRdb retains in-frame clones only, with some absent. The table shows some 160,000 clones, with around 84% occurring only once. The CDR3 spans 16 residues. Trimming took 4 bases from V and 1 from J; bases not matched to a gene: 10. Germline V lookup: CDR1 SGDLS, CDR2 YYNGEE. V and J are TRBV9 and TRBJ2-5; TRBD1 aligns across 7 bases. The clonotype comes from a boy aged 2-9 years in good health and CMV-seronegative. The sequenced sample consisted of PBMCs. CDR3 sequence: CASSKWDSPGQETQYF. The CDR3 DNA is TGTGCCAGCAGCAAATGGGACAGCCCAGGCCAAGAGACCCAGTACTTC.